One sample yielded the 7 T cell receptor beta chains listed below, sequenced in a study of CD8 T cells in Susac syndrome. Random hexamers served to reverse transcribe roughly 0.5 to 1 ug RNA. Each CDR3 protein is one row after TCRdb ran MiXCR on the immunoSEQ multiplex PCR reads. In the table there are around 99,000 distinct CDR3 sequences, roughly 97% of which are singletons. Sequencing was performed on CD4+ T cells from PBMCs. These receptors came from a human donor in good health.

J is TRBJ2-7 and V is TRBV7-9; maybe TRBD1 (5 bases). The CDR3 has 15 amino acids. Trimming took 5 bases from V and 2 from J, leaving 16 bases between them. Germline-derived CDR1 and CDR2 are SEHNR and FQNEAQ (reference sequence). CDR3 sequence reads: CASSPEAGFTYEQYF. The CDR3 DNA sequence: TGTGCCAGCAGCCCAGAGGCAGGGTTCACCTACGAGCAGTACTTC. The variable domain in full, with the rest retrieved from reference TRBV7-9 and TRBJ2-7, is DTGVSQNPRHKITKRGQNVTFRCDPISEHNRLYWYRQTLGQGPEFLTYFQNEAQLEKSRLLSDRFSAERPKGSFSTLEIQRTEQGDSAMYLCASSPEAGFTYEQYFGPGTRLTVT.

The V gene is TRBV4-2, the J gene TRBJ2-7, with a possible D match to TRBD2 (6 bases). Trimming removed 0 bases at V and 9 bases at J, with 18 bases between. Germline CDR1 LGHNA, CDR2 YNFKEQ. The CDR3 loop spans 15 amino acids. Here the CDR3 DNA reads TGTGCCAGCAGCCAAGACCGGGACTCCTCTACGATGCAGTACTTC. Its protein product is CASSQDRDSSTMQYF.

The CDR3 bases are TGCGCCAGCAGTCTCCCCGGACTTAGACAGGGGGTGCCTTATGGCTACACCTTC. This gives the protein CASSLPGLRQGVPYGYTF. The genes are TRBV23-1 and TRBJ1-2; TRBD1 aligns across 9 bases. TRBV23-1 is assigned to the ORF class and has an uncertain function. This CDR3 spans 18 amino acids. V dropped 4 bases and J dropped 5; count of bases not matched to a gene: 17.

This CDR3 reads CSAIRAGGETQYF. The CDR3 region has the DNA TGCAGTGCTATAAGAGCGGGGGGGGAGACCCAGTACTTC. The chain couples TRBV20-1 to TRBJ2-5; 10 bases are a match to TRBD2. CDR1 DFQATT and CDR2 SNEGSKA come from the germline V gene (reference sequence). The CDR3 runs 13 residues. Losses at the gene ends were 4 bases for V and 5 bases for J; bases not matched to a gene: 4.

The CDR3 here is CASRLDRDLSYEQYF. CDR3 nucleotides: TGTGCCAGCAGGTTGGACAGGGACCTCTCCTACGAGCAGTACTTC. J is TRBJ2-7 and V is TRBV6-6; 8 nucleotides line up with TRBD1. CDR1 and CDR2 from the germline V gene are MNHNY and SVGAGI (reference sequence). Unmatched junction bases numbered 7, after V lost 6 bases and J lost 0 bases. The CDR3 runs to 15 residues.

The chain carries TRBV7-3 and TRBJ1-6; no firm D call. CDR3 length equals 13 residues. Germline loops: CDR1 SGHTA, CDR2 FQGTGA. V was cut by 1 base and J by 9 bases, with 7 bases left in between. CDR3 coding DNA: TGTGCCAGCAGCTTAAAGTACAGTTCACCCCTCCACTTT. This translates into CASSLKYSSPLHF.

The chain uses TRBV6-4 and TRBJ1-2; D ambiguous. The length of the CDR3 is 13 residues. The germline CDR1 and CDR2 sequences are MRHNA and SNTAGT. With 3 bases removed from V and 5 bases from J, the gap between germline ends came to 10 bases. The CDR3 region is CASSELNGYGYTF. Here the CDR3 DNA reads TGTGCCAGCAGTGAATTAAATGGGTATGGCTACACCTTC.